Below, 18 T cell receptor beta chains from the same sample are listed, as sequenced in a study of blood T cell repertoires in COVID-19. The assay was immunoSEQ multiplex PCR, and TCRdb's table has in-frame clones only and misses some. Of some 150,000 clones in the sample, approximately 83% are singletons; the top ten hold around 10%. The sample taken for sequencing was peripheral blood. Receptors were obtained from a woman aged 55-70 years with COVID-19, enrolled during active disease.

The chain couples TRBV6-5 to TRBJ2-7; TRBD2 matches 10 bases. The CDR3 has 15 amino acids. The V gene end was trimmed by 6 bases and the J gene end by 2 bases; junction bases not matched to a gene: 7. CDR1 MNHEY and CDR2 SVGAGI come from the germline V gene. The CDR3 sequence: CASRSAGGGTYEQYV. The DNA for the CDR3 is TGTGCCAGCAGATCAGCGGGGGGGGGCACCTACGAGCAGTACGTC.

This clone was seen a single time. The V gene is TRBV6-5, the J gene TRBJ1-4; D unresolved. Germline V gene sequence: CDR1 MNHEY, CDR2 SVGAGI. CDR3 size: 16 residues. Trimming removed 2 bases at V and 8 bases at J, with 18 bases between. CDR3: CASSYGGGGAGEKLFF. In DNA form, the CDR3 reads TGTGCCAGCAGTTACGGCGGAGGAGGTGCAGGCGAAAAACTGTTTTTT.

This rearrangement joins TRBV6-2 or TRBV6-3 to TRBJ1-5; a weak D match, TRBD1 (6 bases). The CDR3 sequence is 15 residues long. The germline V and J ends were trimmed by 4 bases and 4 bases, with 14 bases remaining between them. The germline gives CDR1 MNHEY, CDR2 SVGEGT. For the CDR3, the DNA is TGTGCCAGCAGTTCGGGGCAGGGGAGTAATCAGCCCCAGCATTTT. Translated, it gives CASSSGQGSNQPQHF.

This sequence joins TRBV12-3 or TRBV12-4 and TRBJ2-1; 7 bases align to TRBD2. The CDR3 contains 12 residues. V was pared by 1 base and J by 15 bases, with 6 bases of the junction left unmatched. CDR3 in amino acids: CASSLDGSSGFF. Here the CDR3 DNA reads TGTGCCAGCAGTTTAGACGGGTCTAGCGGGTTCTTC.

This chain connects TRBV2 to TRBJ1-6, with D possibly TRBD1 on 5 matching bases. With 1 base removed from V and 10 bases from J, the gap between germline ends came to 14 bases. The germline gives CDR1 SNHLY, CDR2 FYNNEI. The CDR3 loop spans 15 amino acids. CDR3: CASSEEQGSRSPLHF. Here the CDR3 DNA reads TGTGCCAGCAGTGAAGAGCAGGGATCGCGGTCACCCCTCCACTTT.

The CDR3 nucleotides are TGTGCCAGCAGACATGACAGGGGGCGCAACTATGGGTCAGATACGCAGTATTTT. Protein: CASRHDRGRNYGSDTQYF. The chain uses TRBV5-4 and TRBJ2-3; 10 positions match TRBD1. Losses at the gene ends were 5 bases for V and 4 bases for J; bases not matched to a gene: 16. This CDR3 has 18 amino acids. CDR1 and CDR2 from the germline V gene are SGHNT and YYREEE (reference sequence).

The chain carries TRBV2 and TRBJ1-1; 8 bases agree with TRBD1. The CDR3 spans 15 residues. CDR1 and CDR2 (germline): SNHLY, FYNNEI. J lost 0 bases, V lost 9 bases, and 9 bases had no gene match. The CDR3 DNA sequence: TGTGCCAGTCTTGCGGGACAGGTTATGAACACTGAAGCTTTCTTT. It specifies CASLAGQVMNTEAFF.

CDR3 protein: CASSWPGSTDTEAFF. The CDR3 nucleotides are TGTGCCAGCAGTTGGCCGGGATCCACGGACACTGAAGCTTTCTTT. This chain uses TRBV6-6 with TRBJ1-1; no reliable D call. Deletions cut 4 bases from V and 3 bases from J, with 15 bases between. Germline CDR1 is MNHNY and CDR2 is SVGAGI (reference sequence). The CDR3 totals 15 residues.

With respect to this clone: A read error may account for a junction end that differs from germline. The V call is TRBV5-6, the J call TRBJ1-1, with D hard to call. Germline values: CDR1 SGHDT, CDR2 YYEEEE. CDR3 size: 11 residues. The CDR3 here is CASSFGGLAVF. Written as DNA, the CDR3 is TGTGCCAGCAGCTTTGGTGGGCTCGCAGTCTTT.

This clone was counted a single time. The rearrangement links TRBV5-1 to TRBJ1-1, with 7 positions matching TRBD1. After removal of 2 bases from V and 4 bases from J, the junction contained 5 bases not matched to a gene. CDR1 is SGHRS, CDR2 YFSETQ, per germline. CDR3 size: 14 residues. The CDR3 protein is CASSFDRAGTEAFF. The CDR3 DNA reads TGCGCCAGCAGCTTTGACAGGGCCGGCACTGAAGCTTTCTTT.

The chain is built from TRBV11-3 and TRBJ2-2; no clear D. Germline assignment: CDR1 SGHNT and CDR2 YENEEA. This CDR3 is 14 amino acids long. V gave up 5 bases and J gave up 2 bases, with 9 bases separating them. The CDR3 protein is CASSRSLNTGELFF. The CDR3 DNA sequence: TGTGCCAGCAGCCGGTCCCTTAACACCGGGGAGCTGTTTTTT.

The CDR3 DNA reads TGTGCCAGTAGTAGGGTAGCGGGAGCTCACGAGCAGTACTTC. As protein: CASSRVAGAHEQYF. The genes are TRBV19 and TRBJ2-7; the match to TRBD2 covers 9 bases. The germline V gene has CDR1 LNHDA and CDR2 SQIVND (reference sequence). The CDR3 spans 14 residues. The V segment lost 4 bases and the J segment 5 bases; nucleotides outside the gene matches: 6.

The J gene is TRBJ1-2, the V gene TRBV29-1; 10 nucleotides agree with TRBD1. V lost 6 bases, J lost 3 bases, and 4 bases stayed unmatched. CDR3 length equals 13 residues. The germline gives CDR1 SQVTM, CDR2 ANQGSEA. The CDR3: CSVVTGGDYGYTF. CDR3 nucleotide sequence: TGCAGCGTCGTGACAGGGGGCGACTATGGCTACACCTTC. The variable domain in full, completed from reference TRBV29-1 and TRBJ1-2, reads SAVISQKPSRDICQRGTSLTIQCQVDSQVTMMFWYRQQPGQSLTLIATANQGSEATYESGFVIDKFPISRPNLTFSTLTVSNMSPEDSSIYLCSVVTGGDYGYTFGSGTRLTVV.

The V and J genes are TRBV7-3 and TRBJ1-1; no firm D call. The length of the CDR3 is 13 residues. Germline V lookup: CDR1 SGHTA, CDR2 FQGTGA. V shed 1 base and J shed 1 base, with 4 bases lying between them. For the CDR3, the DNA is TGTGCCAGCAGCTTAAACAGGAACACTGAAGCTTTCTTT. Its translation: CASSLNRNTEAFF.

The chain is built from TRBV2 and TRBJ1-1; D is perhaps TRBD1 (5 bases). Trimming removed 8 bases at V and 10 bases at J, with 17 bases between. Germline V gene data show CDR1 as SNHLY and CDR2 as FYNNEI. There are 12 residues in the CDR3. The CDR3 loop reads CASCLRGGRAFF. DNA for the CDR3: TGTGCCAGCTGCCTACGGGGGGGGAGAGCTTTCTTT.

This sequence joins TRBV5-1 and TRBJ1-1; D remains unclear. The ends were cut back, 4 bases at V and 6 bases at J, with 10 bases in the middle. Germline lookup yields CDR1 SGHRS and CDR2 YFSETQ. There are 12 residues in the CDR3. The CDR3 bases are TGCGCCAGCAGCATTGGCGGGGCTGAAGCTTTCTTT. It is translated as CASSIGGAEAFF.

The chain has TRBV3-1 (or the pseudogene TRBV3-2) and TRBJ2-5; D not resolved. Germline CDR1 is LGHDT and CDR2 is YNNKEL (reference sequence). The V gene lost 2 bases and the J gene lost 3 bases, with 4 bases spanning the gap. The CDR3 is 12 amino acids. In DNA, the CDR3 is TGTGCCAGCAGCCAATCGGAAGAGACCCAGTACTTC. Translating it yields CASSQSEETQYF.

The chain joins TRBV6-2 or TRBV6-3 to TRBJ1-4; tentatively, D is TRBD1 (6 bases). This CDR3 has 15 residues. Germline CDR1 is MNHEY and CDR2 is SVGEGT. V was clipped by 2 bases and J by 4 bases, with 11 bases between them. CDR3 protein: CASSYAGVVNEKLFF. In DNA form, the CDR3 reads TGTGCCAGCAGTTACGCAGGGGTTGTTAATGAAAAACTGTTTTTT.